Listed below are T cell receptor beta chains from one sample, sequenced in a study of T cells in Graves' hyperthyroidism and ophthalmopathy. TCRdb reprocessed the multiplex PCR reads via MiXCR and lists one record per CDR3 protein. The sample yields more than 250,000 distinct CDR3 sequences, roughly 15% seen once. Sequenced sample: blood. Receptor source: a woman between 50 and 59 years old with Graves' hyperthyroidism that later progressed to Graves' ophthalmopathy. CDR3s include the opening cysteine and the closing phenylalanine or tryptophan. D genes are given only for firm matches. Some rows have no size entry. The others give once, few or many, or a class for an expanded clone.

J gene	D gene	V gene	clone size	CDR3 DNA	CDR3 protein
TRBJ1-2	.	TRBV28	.	TGTGCCAGCAGTCTCCCTACACAGGTCCTGCTTAACTATGGCTACACCTTC	CASSLPTQVLLNYGYTF
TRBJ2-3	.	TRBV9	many	TGTGCCAGCAGCCACGAATCGGACAGAGGAAGGACAGATACGCAGTATTTT	CASSHESDRGRTDTQYF
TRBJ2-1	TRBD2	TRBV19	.	TGTGCCAGTAGTATGGGAGCGGGAGCCTACAATGAGCAGCTCTTC	CASSMGAGAYNEQLF
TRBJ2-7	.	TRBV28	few	TGTGCCAGGGGGACGGAGCTCGAGCAGTACTTC	CARGTELEQYF
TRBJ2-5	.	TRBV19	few	TGTGCCAGTAGGCGTCAGGGGATGATCCAAGAGACCCAGTACTTC	CASRRQGMIQETQYF
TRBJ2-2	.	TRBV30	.	TGTGCCTGGGAGGGAGGTGGGACAGCGAACACCGGGGAGCTGTTTTTT	CAWEGGGTANTGELFF
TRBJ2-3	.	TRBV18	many	TGTGCCAGCTCACGAGATAGAGCCCTTACTAGCACAGATACGCAGTATTTT	CASSRDRALTSTDTQYF
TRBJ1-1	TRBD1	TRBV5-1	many	TGCGCCAGCAGCTTGGCCCCTAGAGGGGGCGGCACTGAAGCTTTCTTT	CASSLAPRGGGTEAFF
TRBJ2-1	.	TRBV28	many	TGTGCCAGCAGCCTGATTGGGGCCTACGACTACAATGAGCAGTTCTTC	CASSLIGAYDYNEQFF
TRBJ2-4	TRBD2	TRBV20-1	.	TGCAGTGCTAGCCCACTGGCCGGGGGGGCCGGGGAGAACATTCAGTACTTC	CSASPLAGGAGENIQYF
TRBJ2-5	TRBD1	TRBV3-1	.	TGTGCCAGCAGCCGGCGGACAGGGGGTTTTTTAGAGACCCAGTACTTC	CASSRRTGGFLETQYF
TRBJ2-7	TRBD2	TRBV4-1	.	TGCGCCAGCAGCCTCCAAGCGGGGCGGGAGGCTCAAGAGCAGTACTTC	CASSLQAGREAQEQYF
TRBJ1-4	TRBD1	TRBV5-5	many	TGTGCCAGCAGCTTGGTGGGGACAGTCGAAAAACTGTTTTTT	CASSLVGTVEKLFF
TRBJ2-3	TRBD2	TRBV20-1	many	TGCAGTGCTAGAGATTTGGGGGAGGGCCAAATTAAAGATACGCAGTATTTT	CSARDLGEGQIKDTQYF
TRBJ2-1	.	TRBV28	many	TGTGCCAGCGGACCTTACTATGGCGGGCACAACAATGAGCAGTTCTTC	CASGPYYGGHNNEQFF
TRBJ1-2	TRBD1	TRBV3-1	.	TGTGCCAGCAGCCGGACAGGGGTGGGCGGCTACACCTTC	CASSRTGVGGYTF
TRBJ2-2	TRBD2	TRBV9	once	TGTGCCAGCAGCGAGGGACTAGTGGGCGGGGAGCTGTTTTTT	CASSEGLVGGELFF
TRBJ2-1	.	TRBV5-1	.	TGCGCCAGCAGCTCCTCCCCGGGGAATGAGCAGTTCTTC	CASSSSPGNEQFF
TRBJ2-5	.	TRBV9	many	TGTGCCAGCAGCCAGGGGGGACAGCCGACCAGAGAGACCCAGTACTTC	CASSQGGQPTRETQYF
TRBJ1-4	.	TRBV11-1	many	TGTGCCAGCAGCCTGGCGGGTGACAGTGAAAAACTGTTTTTT	CASSLAGDSEKLFF
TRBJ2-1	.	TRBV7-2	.	TGTGCCAGCAGCCCCCGCGGGACCTCCTACAATGAGCAGTTCTTC	CASSPRGTSYNEQFF
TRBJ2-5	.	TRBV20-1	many	TGCAGTGCCGAGACAAAAGAGACCCAGTACTTC	CSAETKETQYF
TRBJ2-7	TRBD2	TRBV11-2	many	TGTGCCAGCAGCTTGACTAGCGGGAGACACGAGCAGTACTTC	CASSLTSGRHEQYF
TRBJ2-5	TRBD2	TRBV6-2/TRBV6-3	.	TGTGCCAGCAGTTACTCTAGCGGGGGAGGAGAGACCCAGTACTTC	CASSYSSGGGETQYF
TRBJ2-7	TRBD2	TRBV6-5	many	TGTGCCAGCAGTTACGGTGGGGAGGGTAGGTCCGAGCAGTACTTC	CASSYGGEGRSEQYF
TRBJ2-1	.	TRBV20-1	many	TGCAGTGCTAGATCCGGGAGCTCCTACAATGAGCAGTTCTTC	CSARSGSSYNEQFF
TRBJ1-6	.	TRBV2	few	TGTGCCGGACGGGCAGGGGAGTCACCCCTCCACTTT	CAGRAGESPLHF
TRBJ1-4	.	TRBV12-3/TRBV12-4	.	TGTGCCAGCAGTTTAGACGGGCGGGATGAAAAACTGTTTTTT	CASSLDGRDEKLFF
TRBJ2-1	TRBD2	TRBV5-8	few	TGTGCCAGCAGCTTGGCGTTACTAGCGGGAAACGGTGAGCAGTTCTTC	CASSLALLAGNGEQFF
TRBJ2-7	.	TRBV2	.	TGTGCCAGCAGTGATGTGTTCGAAGGCTCCTACGAGCAGTACTTC	CASSDVFEGSYEQYF
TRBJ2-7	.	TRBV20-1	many	TGCAGTGCTAGAGATCCCCTAAGCGAGCAGTACTTC	CSARDPLSEQYF
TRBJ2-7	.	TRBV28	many	TGTGCCAGCAGTTTAAGCGGGTGGCAGGGGGTCCCCTACGAGCAGTACTTC	CASSLSGWQGVPYEQYF
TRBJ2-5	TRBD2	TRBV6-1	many	TGTGCCAGCAGTGAGCCGGGAGGCGAGACCCAGTACTTC	CASSEPGGETQYF
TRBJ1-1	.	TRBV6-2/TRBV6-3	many	TGTGCCAGCAGTTACACGATGAACACTGAAGCTTTCTTT	CASSYTMNTEAFF
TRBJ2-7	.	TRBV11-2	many	TGTGCCAGCAGCTGGGCGGCTGGTTACGAGCAGTACTTC	CASSWAAGYEQYF
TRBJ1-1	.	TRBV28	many	TGTGCCAGCAGCACCCCCGGTGGCAGATTTCCTGAAGCTTTCTTT	CASSTPGGRFPEAFF
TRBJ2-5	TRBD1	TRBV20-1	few	TGCAGTGCTACGACAGGGGGGGCCCAGTACTTC	CSATTGGAQYF
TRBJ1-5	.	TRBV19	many	TGTGCCAGTAACAAGGACAGAAATCAGCCCCAGCATTTT	CASNKDRNQPQHF
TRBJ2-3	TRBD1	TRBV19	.	TGTGCCAGTAGTATAGAGGGGACAGGGGCCCCAGATACGCAGTATTTT	CASSIEGTGAPDTQYF
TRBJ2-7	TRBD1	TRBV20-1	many	TGCAGTGCCTTAGACAGGGTCGGATACGAGCAGTACTTC	CSALDRVGYEQYF
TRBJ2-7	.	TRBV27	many	TGTGCCAGCAGTTTATCGTACAGCAAGATTTACGAGCAGTACTTC	CASSLSYSKIYEQYF
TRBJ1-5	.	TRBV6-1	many	TGTGCCAGCAGTGAATTTTTTGAAGGTCAGCCCCAGCATTTT	CASSEFFEGQPQHF
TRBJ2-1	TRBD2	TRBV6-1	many	TGTGCCAGCAGGGACTCCGGGACTAGCTACAATGAGCAGTTCTTC	CASRDSGTSYNEQFF
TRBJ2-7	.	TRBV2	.	TGTGCCAGCGAGTCCAGAGAGGGGATGTACGAGCAGTACTTC	CASESREGMYEQYF
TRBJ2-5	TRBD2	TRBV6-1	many	TGTGCCAGCAGTCGGGTCGCGGGGGATCAAGAGACCCAGTACTTC	CASSRVAGDQETQYF
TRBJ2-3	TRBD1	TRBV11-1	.	TGTGCCAGCAGCGCTACGGGACAGGGATTCATAGATACGCAGTATTTT	CASSATGQGFIDTQYF
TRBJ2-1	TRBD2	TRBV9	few	TGTGCCAGCACTGTTGCGGGAGGGCTTTCGGAAACCCAGTTCTTC	CASTVAGGLSETQFF
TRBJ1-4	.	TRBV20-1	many	TGCAGTGCCCAGACCGACCCAACTAATGAAAAACTGTTTTTT	CSAQTDPTNEKLFF
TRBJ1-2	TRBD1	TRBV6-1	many	TGTGCCAGCAGTGAGACACAGGGGGACTATGGCTACACCTTC	CASSETQGDYGYTF
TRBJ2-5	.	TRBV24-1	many	TGTGCCACCAGAGGTGGAGGAGAGACCCAGTACTTC	CATRGGGETQYF
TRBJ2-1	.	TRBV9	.	TGTGCCAGCACGCCGTTCAGCGTAATTGGGAATGAGCAGTTCTTC	CASTPFSVIGNEQFF
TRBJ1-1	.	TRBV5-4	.	TGTGCCAGCAGCCCCGGGGGGGGTTACACTGAAGCTTTCTTT	CASSPGGGYTEAFF
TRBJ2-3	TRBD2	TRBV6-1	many	TGTGCCAGCAGTACCGGACTAGCTATCTTCACAGATACGCAGTATTTT	CASSTGLAIFTDTQYF
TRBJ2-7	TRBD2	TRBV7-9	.	TGTGCCAGCAGCTTAGGGGCGGGAGGCGAGCAGTACTTC	CASSLGAGGEQYF